The TCR beta chain under discussion was sequenced for a study of blood T cell repertoires in COVID-19 (dated by TCRdb to the early 2020s). With respect to the entire study: Collaborator samples came from the United States, Italy and Spain and covered acute and convalescent phases of COVID-19. Subjects who had been exposed to COVID-19, were actively infected with it, or had recovered from it provided the deeply sampled blood TCRbeta repertoires that made up the dataset. The prospective study material was composed of cDNA or gDNA derived from T cells, B-cell-depleted T cells, or PBMCs. The samples were drawn from the first 160 participants of the ongoing ImmuneRACE study and from some 1,300 subjects provided by 6 global collaborators. Where available, HLA class I and class II types were taken from metadata supplied by the sample provider and were not determined by assay-based typing. The sample metadata nearly always contained a de-identified subject ID, COVID-19 status, age in years and sex. A freely available public database, intended as a resource for researchers studying the immune response to SARS-CoV-2, is where the repertoires were released. The paper as a whole reports these results and caveats: The quantity of clinical and demographic metadata differed by source and by participant and was supplied without curation.

Participants in the prospective study were aged 18 to 89 years, lived in 20 to 30 United States geographic areas, and enrolled through a virtual design. In the prospective study, cohorts were assigned on the basis of participant-reported clinical history obtained from a screening survey and a study questionnaire. ImmuneRACE Cohort 3 recovered participants were defined by two consecutive negative NP/OP PCR tests, healthcare professional clearance, or symptom resolution. In the prospective study, whole blood, serum and a nasopharyngeal or oropharyngeal swab were collected from each participant by mobile phlebotomists. Participants in the prospective study had the option to provide additional blood draws and questionnaires over a roughly two-month period. Prospective study blood samples were shipped either frozen or at room temperature before DNA extraction. Details on this clone: Its recognized antigen is unknown. Base qualities are not at hand, and no much larger clone is one base apart.

TCRbeta CDR3 regions were amplified from genomic DNA by means of the immunoSEQ Assay, a bias-controlled multiplex PCR. For the original study's pipeline: Nucleated cell counts per sample were estimated from amplification of reference gene primers within the assay. To quantify the absolute abundance of each unique TCRbeta CDR3 rearrangement, sequence reads were collapsed and filtered. Productive Simpson clonality was computed per sample as the square root of Simpson's diversity index over productive rearrangements. Imported from immuneACCESS, the table was reduced by TCRdb to in-frame sequences with V and J called. These copies leave out some clones; in studies compared against another copy, an unresolved V gene accounts for under half, and the cause of the remainder is not known. That table gives V, J and clone size, and the DNA gave D and trimming. The sample yields 390,000 or so clones; just under 90% were counted once. The top ten constitute roughly 9.4% of the sample.

From cysteine to phenylalanine, the CDR3 is 15 amino acids long. Of the read, only the CDR3 DNA is kept; its 45 bases are in frame from base 1. The germline ends are 16 bases apart after V is trimmed by 7 bases and J by 2 bases. According to the germline V gene, CDR1 reads ENHRY and CDR2 reads SYGVKD. The sample taken for sequencing was PBMCs or T cells enriched from blood (not recorded which). The source of this sequence is a woman aged 50 to 65 who had recovered from COVID-19. The rearranged segments are TRBV10-3 and TRBJ2-3, with TRBD1 as a weak D call on 6 bases. The CDR3 sequence is CAIKARTDPTDTQYF. The DNA sequence is as follows: TGTGCCATCAAGGCAAGGACAGACCCCACAGATACGCAGTATTTT.